The 14 T cell receptor beta chains given below trace back to one sample, sequenced in a study of shared clonotypes between healthy human individuals (dated by TCRdb to about 2020). The protocol used for the library was the immunoSEQ multiplex PCR assay. Imported from immuneACCESS, the table was reduced by TCRdb to in-frame sequences with V and J called. These copies leave out some clones; in studies compared against another copy, an unresolved V gene accounts for under half, and the cause of the remainder is not known. The sample includes millions of clones, with around 90% observed a single time. The ten largest account for around 0.14% of the sample. Sequenced sample: naive CD4+ T cells sorted from blood. The sample's cell subset or site, from its label and the paper: CD45RA+ positively selected. All receptors derive from a young man in good health.

The CDR3 here is CASSEARWFGDTQYF. DNA for the CDR3: TGTGCCAGCAGTGAAGCGCGTTGGTTCGGAGATACGCAGTATTTT. The V call is TRBV6-1, the J call TRBJ2-3; D is unresolved. Trimming left V 0 bases short and J 5 bases short, with 12 bases between. CDR1 is MNHNS, CDR2 SASEGT, per germline. The CDR3 extends over 15 amino acids.

V is TRBV19 and J is TRBJ1-1; D perhaps matches TRBD1 (6 bases). The ends were cut back, 7 bases at V and 0 bases at J, with 15 bases in the middle. CDR1 LNHDA and CDR2 SQIVND come from the germline V gene (reference sequence). The CDR3 extends over 15 amino acids. In DNA form, the CDR3 reads TGTGCCAGTACCCCGACAGGCCACATGAACACTGAAGCTTTCTTT. Encoded protein: CASTPTGHMNTEAFF.

The rearrangement joins TRBV2 to TRBJ2-3; 11 positions match TRBD2. CDR1 is SNHLY and CDR2 is FYNNEI in the germline V gene. The CDR3 has 15 residues. Trimming took 7 bases from V and 6 from J; bases not matched to a gene: 9. Written as DNA, the CDR3 is TGTGCCAGCACCCCTGGGGCTAGCGGGAGGGATACGCAGTATTTT. Its protein product is CASTPGASGRDTQYF. The full variable domain, rest sourced from reference TRBV2 and TRBJ2-3, is EPEVTQTPSHQVTQMGQEVILRCVPISNHLYFYWYRQILGQKVEFLVSFYNNEISEKSEIFDDQFSVERPDGSNFTLKIRSTKLEDSAMYFCASTPGASGRDTQYFGPGTRLTVL.

This sequence joins TRBV7-2 and TRBJ1-5, with TRBD1 as a possible D gene (6 bases). The CDR3 is 15 residues long. V lost 9 bases and J 1 base, leaving 16 bases between the germline ends. Germline assignment: CDR1 SGHTA and CDR2 FQGNSA. The CDR3 DNA reads TGTGCCAGGAGAAGGGGGGCGAAAAGCAATCAGCCCCAGCATTTT. Translation gives CARRRGAKSNQPQHF. Full variable domain (missing parts from reference TRBV7-2 and TRBJ1-5): GAGVSQSPSNKVTEKGKDVELRCDPISGHTALYWYRQSLGQGLEFLIYFQGNSAPDKSGLPSDRFSAERTGGSVSTLTIQRTQQEDSAVYLCARRRGAKSNQPQHFGDGTRLSIL.

This chain joins TRBV6-1 and TRBJ1-1; tentative D call: TRBD1 (5 bases). Germline lookup yields CDR1 MNHNS and CDR2 SASEGT. Trimming shortened V by 7 bases and J by 0 bases, and 15 bases separated the two germline ends. The CDR3 contains 15 residues. CDR3 region: CASIIRDLMNTEAFF. CDR3 DNA sequence: TGTGCCAGCATAATCAGGGACCTAATGAACACTGAAGCTTTCTTT.

In the case of this clone: Other DNA sequences within the sample encode an identical CDR3. This chain connects TRBV5-4 to TRBJ2-5, with 7 bases aligning to TRBD2. CDR1 and CDR2 from the germline V gene are SGHNT and YYREEE (reference sequence). The length of the CDR3 is 15 residues. J lost 2 bases, V lost 4 bases, and 8 bases had no gene match. The CDR3 protein is CASSPPGGPQETQYF. CDR3 DNA sequence: TGTGCCAGCAGCCCTCCGGGGGGACCACAAGAGACCCAGTACTTC.

The rearrangement uses TRBV11-3 and TRBJ2-2; no definite D call. The germline V gene has CDR1 SGHNT and CDR2 YENEEA. Trimming removed 3 bases from V and 6 bases from J, with 8 bases in between. The CDR3 sequence is 13 residues long. The CDR3 region is CASSLTCAGELFF. As DNA, the CDR3 is TGTGCCAGCAGCTTGACCTGCGCCGGGGAGCTGTTTTTT.

The rearrangement joins TRBV6-5 to TRBJ2-7; D not resolved. V was cut by 5 bases and J by 6 bases, with 14 bases left in between. Germline-derived CDR1 and CDR2 are MNHEY and SVGAGI. This CDR3 has 13 amino acids. CDR3 DNA sequence: TGTGCCAGCAGTCGATCAGGAGACCGCGAGCAGTACTTC. Amino acids: CASSRSGDREQYF.

This sequence joins TRBV5-4 and TRBJ1-3; maybe TRBD1 (5 bases). The CDR3 is 15 residues long. Per germline, CDR1 SGHNT and CDR2 YYREEE (reference sequence). Deletions cut 4 bases from V and 3 bases from J, with 14 bases between. CDR3 protein: CASSTGDRGGNTIYF. CDR3 coding DNA: TGTGCCAGCAGCACCGGCGACAGAGGTGGAAACACCATATATTTT.

As for this clone: Other DNA sequences from this sample encode an identical CDR3 as well. This rearrangement joins TRBV7-2 to TRBJ1-2, with D unresolved. Germline loops: CDR1 SGHTA, CDR2 FQGNSA. Trimming left V 6 bases short and J 4 bases short, with 12 bases between. The CDR3 totals 13 residues. For the CDR3, the DNA is TGTGCCAGCAGTCCGCGGGGAAGCTATGGCTACACCTTC. Translation: CASSPRGSYGYTF.

This rearrangement joins TRBV14 to TRBJ1-4; no clear D gene. CDR1 and CDR2 from the germline V gene are SGHDN and FVKESK. Trimming cost V 5 bases and J 8 bases, with 9 bases left between them. This CDR3 is 12 amino acids long. This chain's CDR3 is CASSDWNEKLFF. In DNA, the CDR3 is TGTGCCAGCAGCGACTGGAACGAAAAACTGTTTTTT.

The J gene is TRBJ1-6, the V gene TRBV4-1; possible D gene TRBD1, 5 bases. Germline lookup yields CDR1 MGHRA and CDR2 YSYEKL. Trimming removed 6 bases from V and 10 bases from J, with 19 bases in between. This CDR3 is built from 15 residues. In DNA, the CDR3 is TGCGCCAGCAGTTTGAGGGGTATAGCGGAATCACCCCTCCACTTT. Residues: CASSLRGIAESPLHF.

Concerning this clone: At the DNA level, this CDR3 is encoded by other sequences in the same sample as well. V is TRBV30 and J is TRBJ2-2; TRBD2 agrees at 10 bases. The V gene's germline CDR1 is GTSNPN and CDR2 SVGIG (reference sequence). This CDR3 is built from 14 residues. Unmatched junction bases numbered 2, after V lost 3 bases and J lost 4 bases. This chain's CDR3 is CAWRLAGATGELFF. For the CDR3, the DNA is TGTGCCTGGAGGCTAGCGGGGGCCACCGGGGAGCTGTTTTTT.

V and J are TRBV7-6 and TRBJ1-6; the match to TRBD1 covers 8 bases. The V gene's germline CDR1 is SGHVS and CDR2 FNYEAQ. The CDR3 has 13 amino acids. Trimming took 4 bases from V and 13 from J; bases not matched to a gene: 6. The CDR3 loop reads CASSSRTGLPLHF. The CDR3 DNA reads TGTGCCAGCAGCTCCCGGACAGGGCTGCCCCTCCACTTT. Looking up the rest from reference TRBV7-6 and TRBJ1-6 gives the full variable domain: GAGVSQSPRYKVTKRGQDVALRCDPISGHVSLYWYRQALGQGPEFLTYFNYEAQQDKSGLPNDRFSAERPEGSISTLTIQRTEQRDSAMYRCASSSRTGLPLHFGNGTRLTVT.